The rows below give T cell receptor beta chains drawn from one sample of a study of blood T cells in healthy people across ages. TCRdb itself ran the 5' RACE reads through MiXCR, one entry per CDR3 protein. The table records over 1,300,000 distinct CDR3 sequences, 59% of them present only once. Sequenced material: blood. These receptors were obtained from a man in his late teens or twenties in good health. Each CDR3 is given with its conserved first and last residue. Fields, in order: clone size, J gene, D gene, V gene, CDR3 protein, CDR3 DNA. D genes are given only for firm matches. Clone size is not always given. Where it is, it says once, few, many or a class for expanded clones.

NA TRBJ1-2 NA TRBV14 CASSQLREIDGYTF TGTGCCAGCAGCCAACTCAGGGAAATAGATGGCTACACCTTC
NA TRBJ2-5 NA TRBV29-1 CSVEYGYNEQYF TGCAGCGTTGAGTACGGTTACAATGAGCAGTACTTC
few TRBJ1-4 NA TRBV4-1 CASSQSGSNEKLFF TGCGCCAGCAGCCAATCAGGGAGTAATGAAAAACTGTTTTTT
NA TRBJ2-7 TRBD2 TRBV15 CATRRTSVGNEQYF TGTGCCACCAGGAGGACTAGTGTGGGCAACGAGCAGTACTTC
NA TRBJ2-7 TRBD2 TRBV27 CASSLRAGGFYEQYF TGTGCCAGCAGTTTACGAGCGGGGGGTTTTTACGAGCAGTACTTC
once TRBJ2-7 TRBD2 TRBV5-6 CASSSPSGPRPFYEQYF TGTGCCAGCAGCTCACCTAGCGGACCTCGTCCTTTCTACGAGCAGTACTTC
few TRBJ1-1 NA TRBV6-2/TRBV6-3 CASSPGGAAEAFF TGTGCCAGCAGCCCCGGGGGGGCGGCTGAAGCTTTCTTT
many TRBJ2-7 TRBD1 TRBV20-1 CSARGRQGIYEQYF TGCAGTGCTAGAGGAAGACAGGGAATCTACGAGCAGTACTTC
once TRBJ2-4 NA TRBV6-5 CASSSRQIIAKNIQYF TGTGCCAGCAGTTCTCGACAAATAATAGCCAAAAACATTCAGTACTTC
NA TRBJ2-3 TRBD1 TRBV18 CASPNRDRGTDTQYF TGTGCCAGCCCGAACCGGGACAGGGGCACAGATACGCAGTATTTT